The source of this T cell receptor beta chain is a study of graft-versus-host responses after intestinal transplantation. In its sample, this clone was seen a few times. The target antigen is unknown. Libraries were prepared by immunoSEQ multiplex PCR; TCRdb keeps only in-frame clonotypes and omits some of them. Among nearly 110,000 clones listed, approximately 88% were seen once. Trimming removed 1 base from V and 1 base from J, with 9 bases in between. Germline CDR1 and CDR2: SGDLS and YYNGEE. The CDR3 runs to 15 residues. This chain links TRBV9 with TRBJ2-1; no clear D. Specimen: unstimulated CD4+ T cells sorted from spleen or lymph node cells, collected before transplant. The TCR was taken from a human donor who was the organ donor for an intestinal transplant. CDR3 bases: TGTGCCAGCAGCGTAAATGTCGGGTCCTACAATGAGCAGTTCTTC. It encodes CASSVNVGSYNEQFF. Full variable domain (outside the CDR3, taken from reference TRBV9 and TRBJ2-1): DSGVTQTPKHLITATGQRVTLRCSPRSGDLSVYWYQQSLDQGLQFLIQYYNGEERAKGNILERFSAQQFPDLHSELNLSSLELGDSALYFCASSVNVGSYNEQFFGPGTRLTVL.